Listed below are T cell receptor beta chains from one sample, sequenced in a study of OX40 agonist ivuxolimab in advanced cancers. Profiled with immunoSEQ multiplex PCR; TCRdb holds only in-frame clones, not every one. The sample has about 120,000 clones, roughly 89% seen once. The sample here was CD4+ or CD8+ T cells sorted from blood, taken in a trial of the OX40 agonist ivuxolimab. Receptor source: an adult with an advanced solid tumor such as melanoma, head and neck, liver or kidney cancer. Both conserved end residues are part of each CDR3. A D gene is named only where the DNA matches it firmly. The size field is filled for only some rows; it gives once, few, many or a size class.

cdr3_aa	cdr3_nt	clone_size	d_call	v_call	j_call
CASSPLAGASGELFF	TGTGCCAGCAGCCCGCTAGCGGGAGCGAGCGGGGAGCTGTTTTTT	-	TRBD2	TRBV7-2	TRBJ2-2
CAWSVVEGRVNTEAFF	TGTGCCTGGAGTGTAGTTGAGGGTCGGGTGAACACTGAAGCTTTCTTT	-	-	TRBV30	TRBJ1-1
CASSIAGVDTQYF	TGTGCCAGTTCAATAGCGGGAGTGGATACGCAGTATTTT	-	TRBD2	TRBV19	TRBJ2-3
CASSLYGQAKDEQYF	TGTGCCAGCAGCCTCTACGGACAGGCTAAGGACGAGCAGTACTTC	-	TRBD1	TRBV28	TRBJ2-7
CASSQARETEYF	TGTGCCAGCAGTCAAGCCAGGGAGACGGAGTATTTT	once	-	TRBV28	TRBJ2-3
CASSLVRDPAETQYF	TGCGCCAGCAGCTTGGTCAGAGACCCGGCCGAGACCCAGTACTTC	-	-	TRBV5-1	TRBJ2-5
CASSGTGGTAFF	TGTGCCAGCAGCGGTACAGGGGGCACGGCTTTCTTT	once	TRBD1	TRBV4-2	TRBJ1-1
CASSPNRGSTEAFF	TGCGCCAGCAGCCCCAACAGGGGATCCACTGAAGCTTTCTTT	-	TRBD1	TRBV5-1	TRBJ1-1
CASSVAATSYEQYF	TGTGCCAGCAGTGTGGCAGCGACCTCCTACGAGCAGTACTTC	-	-	TRBV2	TRBJ2-7
CASSHGREETYNEQFF	TGCGCCAGCAGCCACGGAAGGGAGGAAACCTACAATGAGCAGTTCTTC	-	-	TRBV4-3	TRBJ2-1
CASSWGGGSYNEQFF	TGTGCCAGCAGTTGGGGAGGGGGCTCCTACAATGAGCAGTTCTTC	few	-	TRBV28	TRBJ2-1
CASSLVSGRGLNTEAFF	TGTGCCAGCAGCTTAGTCTCGGGACGGGGGCTGAACACTGAAGCTTTCTTT	-	-	TRBV7-9	TRBJ1-1
CASRNWEGASVEAFF	TGTGCCAGCAGGAATTGGGAGGGAGCGTCTGTAGAAGCTTTCTTT	-	-	TRBV25-1	TRBJ1-1
CASSLSGQDSNEQFF	TGTGCCAGCAGCTTAAGTGGTCAGGACTCCAATGAGCAGTTCTTC	once	-	TRBV7-3	TRBJ2-1
CASSAPGGGDTQYF	TGTGCCAGCAGTGCCCCCGGGGGGGGTGATACGCAGTATTTT	-	TRBD2	TRBV2	TRBJ2-3
CASSRGLIGTDTQYF	TGTGCCAGCAGTCGTGGTTTGATAGGCACAGATACGCAGTATTTT	-	-	TRBV6-5	TRBJ2-3
CASSFSRARAGELFF	TGTGCCAGCAGTTTTTCCAGGGCGAGGGCCGGGGAGCTGTTTTTT	once	-	TRBV27	TRBJ2-2
CASSLQGYNSPLHF	TGTGCCAGCTCGCTCCAGGGTTATAATTCACCCCTCCACTTT	few	-	TRBV18	TRBJ1-6
CASSRNLGRVGDTQYF	TGCGCCAGCAGCCGAAACCTTGGACGGGTGGGGGATACGCAGTATTTT	once	-	TRBV4-1	TRBJ2-3
CACGQARTEAFF	TGTGCCTGCGGACAGGCGAGGACTGAAGCTTTCTTT	-	TRBD1	TRBV6-1	TRBJ1-1
CASSFDRGHNEQFF	TGTGCCAGCAGTTTCGACAGGGGACACAATGAGCAGTTCTTC	-	TRBD1	TRBV27	TRBJ2-1
CASSDAGKTEKLFF	TGTGCCAGCAGTGATGCTGGGAAGACGGAAAAACTGTTTTTT	few	-	TRBV25-1	TRBJ1-4
CASRVKINQPQHF	TGTGCCAGCAGGGTTAAGATCAATCAGCCCCAGCATTTT	few	-	TRBV27	TRBJ1-5
CASSVAGETEAFF	TGTGCCAGCAGCGTAGCGGGTGAAACTGAAGCTTTCTTT	-	-	TRBV9	TRBJ1-1
CASSADRGVSGNTIYF	TGTGCCAGCAGCGCGGACAGGGGGGTCTCTGGAAACACCATATATTTT	-	TRBD1	TRBV9	TRBJ1-3
CASSQDGRSNEKLFF	TGCGCCAGCAGCCAAGATGGCAGATCAAATGAAAAACTGTTTTTT	-	-	TRBV4-3	TRBJ1-4
CASSLKGTGEAFF	TGTGCCAGCAGCCTCAAAGGGACAGGTGAAGCTTTCTTT	-	TRBD1	TRBV13	TRBJ1-1
CASSLTPGQAYNEQFF	TGTGCCAGCAGTTTAACTCCGGGACAGGCGTACAATGAGCAGTTCTTC	-	TRBD1	TRBV27	TRBJ2-1
CASSGSYGAGQPQHF	TGTGCCAGCAGCGGGTCGTACGGGGCCGGTCAGCCCCAGCATTTT	-	-	TRBV6-1	TRBJ1-5
CASSWTSGGGETQYF	TGTGCCAGCAGTTGGACTAGCGGGGGCGGGGAGACCCAGTACTTC	-	TRBD2	TRBV27	TRBJ2-5
CASSYSAGVSYEQYF	TGTGCCAGCAGTTACTCAGCAGGGGTAAGCTACGAGCAGTACTTC	-	-	TRBV6-6	TRBJ2-7
CASSLGQGGSYEQYF	TGCGCCAGCAGCTTAGGGCAGGGGGGCTCCTACGAGCAGTACTTC	-	-	TRBV5-1	TRBJ2-7
CASSLIVAGEYEQYF	TGCGCCAGCAGCTTGATCGTCGCAGGGGAATACGAGCAGTACTTC	-	-	TRBV5-1	TRBJ2-7
CSVLEGRNQPQHF	TGCAGCGTGCTTGAAGGCCGCAATCAGCCCCAGCATTTT	-	-	TRBV29-1	TRBJ1-5
CASTPGTKNTGELFF	TGTGCCAGTACCCCCGGGACTAAGAACACCGGGGAGCTGTTTTTT	-	TRBD2	TRBV19	TRBJ2-2
CASSIRVAKNIQYF	TGTGCCAGTAGTATACGGGTAGCCAAAAACATTCAGTACTTC	-	-	TRBV19	TRBJ2-4
CASSEASGRGNTQYF	TGTGCCAGCAGTGAAGCTAGCGGGAGAGGAAATACGCAGTATTTT	-	TRBD2	TRBV2	TRBJ2-3
CASSPPGTGYNEQFF	TGCGCCAGCAGCCCGCCGGGGACAGGCTACAATGAGCAGTTCTTC	-	TRBD1	TRBV5-1	TRBJ2-1
CASRPTFPNYGYTF	TGTGCCAGCAGACCGACATTCCCTAACTATGGCTACACCTTC	-	-	TRBV5-4	TRBJ1-2
CASSLTTTSVLPNEQFF	TGTGCCAGCAGCTTGACAACGACTAGCGTGCTCCCAAATGAGCAGTTCTTC	-	TRBD2	TRBV5-6	TRBJ2-1
CASSFAERYGYTF	TGTGCCAGCAGTTTTGCGGAGCGCTATGGCTACACCTTC	-	-	TRBV27	TRBJ1-2
CASSREVQETQYF	TGTGCCAGCAGTAGAGAGGTTCAAGAGACCCAGTACTTC	many	-	TRBV6-4	TRBJ2-5
CASSATSGGFGGELFF	TGTGCCAGCAGCGCAACTAGCGGGGGGTTTGGCGGGGAGCTGTTTTTT	-	TRBD2	TRBV9	TRBJ2-2
CASSLRATGIISGTEAFF	TGTGCCAGCAGCTTAAGGGCCACCGGCATCATTTCAGGCACTGAAGCTTTCTTT	-	-	TRBV7-2	TRBJ1-1